These T cell receptor beta chains were read from a single sample in a study of shared clonotypes between healthy human individuals. Data came from immunoSEQ multiplex PCR; TCRdb stores just in-frame clones and leaves some out. Of 1,400,000 or so clones in the sample, approximately 98.5% were seen once. Sequenced: naive CD4+ T cells sorted from blood. All receptors come from a man aged 25 to 40 in good health. Both conserved end residues are part of each CDR3. The D gene is left open where the match is weak.

cdr3_nt cdr3_aa v_call d_call j_call
TGTGCCAGCAGCTTGAGCCCGGGACAGGGTTACGAGCAGTACTTC CASSLSPGQGYEQYF TRBV7-2 TRBD1 TRBJ2-7
TGCGCCAGCAGCCGGGGGACCGCCCTCACAGATACGCAGTATTTT CASSRGTALTDTQYF TRBV5-1 . TRBJ2-3
TGCAGCGTTGGGGGGCCCCTTCAAGAGACCCAGTACTTC CSVGGPLQETQYF TRBV29-1 . TRBJ2-5
TGCGCCAGCAGCCCCTACCTCGACAGGGGGCGGGAGACCCAGTACTTC CASSPYLDRGRETQYF TRBV5-1 TRBD1 TRBJ2-5
TGTGCCAGCAGCTTGTTACAGGGGGTAAAACTGTTTTTT CASSLLQGVKLFF TRBV7-8 TRBD1 TRBJ1-4
TGTGCCAGCAGCTCGCCGGGACTAGCCTACGAGCAGTACTTC CASSSPGLAYEQYF TRBV7-9 TRBD2 TRBJ2-7
TGTGCCAGCAGCTTAGAAGGAGGGCCTAGGTACGAGCAGTACTTC CASSLEGGPRYEQYF TRBV7-2 . TRBJ2-7
TGTGCCAGCTCACCCGTCAGCGGGGGGCCGCGCGAGCAGTACTTC CASSPVSGGPREQYF TRBV18 TRBD2 TRBJ2-7
TGTGCCAGCAGCTGGATCACGGGCTTAGCGAACACCGGGGAGCTGTTTTTT CASSWITGLANTGELFF TRBV5-4 . TRBJ2-2
TGTGCCTGGAGTCCACTGGGAGAAGCTAACTATGGCTACACCTTC CAWSPLGEANYGYTF TRBV30 . TRBJ1-2